This is a list of T cell receptor beta chains from one sample in a study of OX40 agonist ivuxolimab in advanced cancers. Profiled with immunoSEQ multiplex PCR; TCRdb holds only in-frame clones, not every one. The sample has approximately 41,000 clones, around 85% seen once. The sequencing used CD4+ or CD8+ T cells sorted from blood, collected in a trial of the OX40 agonist ivuxolimab. The receptors originated from an adult with an advanced solid tumor such as melanoma, head and neck, liver or kidney cancer. The CDR3 runs from the conserved cysteine through the conserved F or W. D genes are given only for firm matches. Rows give clone size only sometimes, using once, few, many, or a class for an expanded clone.

size: few
D: NA
V: TRBV5-1
J: TRBJ2-6
DNA: TGCGCCAGCAGCTTGGAGAGCTCTGGGGCCAACGTCCTGACTTTC
CDR3: CASSLESSGANVLTF

size: NA
D: NA
V: TRBV4-2
J: TRBJ2-1
DNA: TGTGCCAGCAGCCAAGTTTGGGGACGGGGTAGGGACAATGAGCAGTTCTTC
CDR3: CASSQVWGRGRDNEQFF

size: NA
D: NA
V: TRBV6-5
J: TRBJ1-1
DNA: TGTGCCAGCAGTTACTCGGACAGATCTTTCTTT
CDR3: CASSYSDRSFF

size: NA
D: NA
V: TRBV4-3
J: TRBJ1-1
DNA: TGCGCCAGCACGCGGGGCACTGAAGCTTTCTTT
CDR3: CASTRGTEAFF

size: NA
D: NA
V: TRBV11-3
J: TRBJ2-7
DNA: TGTGCCAGCAGCTTAGATAGTTACGAGCAGTACTTC
CDR3: CASSLDSYEQYF

size: NA
D: NA
V: TRBV6-1
J: TRBJ2-3
DNA: TGTGCCAGCAGCCCCCCCGCGGATACGCAGTATTTT
CDR3: CASSPPADTQYF

size: NA
D: NA
V: TRBV5-4
J: TRBJ2-5
DNA: TGTGCCAGAACGGGGGAGACCCAGTACTTC
CDR3: CARTGETQYF

size: NA
D: TRBD1
V: TRBV7-2
J: TRBJ2-7
DNA: TGTGCCAGCAGCTTAGGACAGGGGGCGGGCGAGCAGTACTTC
CDR3: CASSLGQGAGEQYF

size: once
D: TRBD2
V: TRBV30
J: TRBJ2-7
DNA: TGTGCCTGGAGTGCGGGCCGTACTAGCGGATCCTACGAGCAGTACTTC
CDR3: CAWSAGRTSGSYEQYF

size: once
D: NA
V: TRBV30
J: TRBJ1-5
DNA: TGTGCCGTACAGGGAATAGGCAATCAGCCCCAGCATTTT
CDR3: CAVQGIGNQPQHF

size: NA
D: NA
V: TRBV30
J: TRBJ2-2
DNA: TGTGCCTGGAGGGGAGTCAGGGAAAATGGCGGGGAGCTGTTTTTT
CDR3: CAWRGVRENGGELFF

size: NA
D: TRBD1
V: TRBV2
J: TRBJ1-2
DNA: TGTGCCAGCGCCTCCGGGACAGGGGGCGCGAATGGCTACACCTTC
CDR3: CASASGTGGANGYTF

size: NA
D: TRBD2
V: TRBV19
J: TRBJ2-7
DNA: TGTGCCAGTAGTATCCTAGCGGGGACCTACGAGCAGTACTTC
CDR3: CASSILAGTYEQYF

size: NA
D: TRBD1
V: TRBV9
J: TRBJ2-7
DNA: TGTGCCAGCAGCGTAGCCGATTCGGGACAGGGGTTCTACGAGCAGTACTTC
CDR3: CASSVADSGQGFYEQYF

size: few
D: NA
V: TRBV4-1
J: TRBJ1-1
DNA: TGCGCCAGCAGGCCCCCGGGTAGGCCTGAAGCTTTCTTT
CDR3: CASRPPGRPEAFF

size: NA
D: NA
V: TRBV7-9
J: TRBJ1-2
DNA: TGTGCCAGCAGCTTAGGTCCCACCTATGGCTACACCTTC
CDR3: CASSLGPTYGYTF

size: NA
D: NA
V: TRBV6-6
J: TRBJ1-2
DNA: TGTGCCAGCAGTTACACAGATGGCTACACCTTC
CDR3: CASSYTDGYTF

size: NA
D: NA
V: TRBV10-3
J: TRBJ1-1
DNA: TGTGCCATCAGTGTTGACCTCATGAACACTGAAGCTTTCTTT
CDR3: CAISVDLMNTEAFF

size: NA
D: NA
V: TRBV10-3
J: TRBJ2-1
DNA: TGTGCCATCAGGGACCTAGGAAGATCCTACAATGAGCAGTTCTTC
CDR3: CAIRDLGRSYNEQFF

size: NA
D: NA
V: TRBV28
J: TRBJ2-7
DNA: TGTGCCAGCACCCTAAGCCGGTTCCGCGAGCAGTACTTC
CDR3: CASTLSRFREQYF

size: NA
D: TRBD2
V: TRBV28
J: TRBJ2-7
DNA: TGTGCCAGCAGTTTATCGACTAGCGGGAGGGGCGAGCAGTACTTC
CDR3: CASSLSTSGRGEQYF

size: NA
D: NA
V: TRBV30
J: TRBJ2-1
DNA: TGTGCCTGGGGGAGCGGGTCGGCCCGTGTTCGGGTTCCCTCCTACAATGAGCAGTTCTTC
CDR3: CAWGSGSARVRVPSYNEQFF

size: once
D: TRBD1
V: TRBV19
J: TRBJ1-2
DNA: TGTGCCAGTAACTGGGAGGTCGCGGGACAGGCGGGCTACACCTTC
CDR3: CASNWEVAGQAGYTF

size: NA
D: TRBD1
V: TRBV10-3
J: TRBJ2-5
DNA: TGTGCCATCACCGAAGGGTTGACAGGGCAAGAGACCCAGTACTTC
CDR3: CAITEGLTGQETQYF

size: NA
D: NA
V: TRBV5-5
J: TRBJ1-2
DNA: TGTGCCAGCTCCCCCCCGCAGGCACACTATGGCTACACCTTC
CDR3: CASSPPQAHYGYTF

size: NA
D: NA
V: TRBV11-2
J: TRBJ1-1
DNA: TGTGCCAGCACCCTAAGACAGACAGGAACTGAAGCTTTCTTT
CDR3: CASTLRQTGTEAFF

size: NA
D: TRBD1
V: TRBV11-2
J: TRBJ1-2
DNA: TGTGCCAGCAGCTTAGGAACGGACAGGTTCTATGGCTACACCTTC
CDR3: CASSLGTDRFYGYTF

size: NA
D: TRBD2
V: TRBV6-5
J: TRBJ2-5
DNA: TGTGCCAGCAGGGGAGGGCAGTTGATCGAGACCCAGTACTTC
CDR3: CASRGGQLIETQYF

size: NA
D: NA
V: TRBV15
J: TRBJ2-7
DNA: TGTGCCACCAGCAGAGCCTTAGGGGGGGGTTACGAGCGGTCCTCCTACGAGCAGTACTTC
CDR3: CATSRALGGGYERSSYEQYF

size: NA
D: TRBD2
V: TRBV18
J: TRBJ2-5
DNA: TGTGCCAGCTCCCCAGCGGGAGGTGGAGAGACCCAGTACTTC
CDR3: CASSPAGGGETQYF

size: once
D: NA
V: TRBV6-1
J: TRBJ1-1
DNA: TGTGCCAGCAGTCCCCAGATGAACACTGAAGCTTTCTTT
CDR3: CASSPQMNTEAFF

size: NA
D: TRBD2
V: TRBV9
J: TRBJ2-3
DNA: TGTGCCAGCAGCATACTAGCGGGTGTGGATACGCAGTATTTT
CDR3: CASSILAGVDTQYF

size: NA
D: NA
V: TRBV28
J: TRBJ2-6
DNA: TGTGCCAGCAGTTTGGCCGCCTCTGGGGCCAACGTCCTGACTTTC
CDR3: CASSLAASGANVLTF

size: NA
D: NA
V: TRBV6-5
J: TRBJ2-7
DNA: TGTGCCAGCAGGAGAGGGAGTAGCTCCTACGAGCAGTACTTC
CDR3: CASRRGSSSYEQYF

size: NA
D: TRBD1
V: TRBV9
J: TRBJ1-4
DNA: TGTGCCAGCAGCGTAGGAGGGACAGGTGAAAAACTGTTTTTT
CDR3: CASSVGGTGEKLFF

size: NA
D: NA
V: TRBV6-5
J: TRBJ2-1
DNA: TGTGCCAGCAGCCGACTAGGAGGACCCTACAATGAGCAGTTCTTC
CDR3: CASSRLGGPYNEQFF

size: NA
D: NA
V: TRBV18
J: TRBJ1-1
DNA: TGTGCCAGCTCGGAGCAGGGTCCTGAAGCTTTCTTT
CDR3: CASSEQGPEAFF

size: NA
D: TRBD1
V: TRBV7-2
J: TRBJ2-7
DNA: TGTGCCAGCAGCTTAGGGGACAGCGCCTACGAGCAGTACTTC
CDR3: CASSLGDSAYEQYF

size: NA
D: NA
V: TRBV11-3
J: TRBJ2-4
DNA: TGTGCCAGCAGCTCCCTCCGGACTGTAGCCAAAAACATTCAGTACTTC
CDR3: CASSSLRTVAKNIQYF

size: NA
D: NA
V: TRBV10-3
J: TRBJ1-2
DNA: TGTGCCATCAGTGAGTCAGGAGGGTTCCCCCACTATGGCTACACCTTC
CDR3: CAISESGGFPHYGYTF

size: few
D: TRBD1
V: TRBV11-3
J: TRBJ2-2
DNA: TGTGCCAGCAGCAAGAAGCGGACAGGGTGGCGCACCGGGGAGCTGTTTTTT
CDR3: CASSKKRTGWRTGELFF

size: NA
D: NA
V: TRBV7-6
J: TRBJ1-1
DNA: TGTGCCAGCAGCTTTTGGGGAAACATGAACACTGAAGCTTTCTTT
CDR3: CASSFWGNMNTEAFF